This T cell receptor beta chain emerged from a study of identical twins. Trimming stripped 11 bases from V and 1 base from J, with 14 bases between. CDR3 length: 13 amino acids. A universal primer site was created by template switching, with the cDNA bearing unique molecular identifiers. TCRdb redid the calling of the 5' RACE reads with MiXCR, one entry per CDR3 protein. The sample has 400,000 to 500,000 distinct CDR3 sequences; roughly 20% are singletons. Every sampled donor was Caucasian and healthy. This clonotype was counted a few times. Antigen unknown. The study's findings and limits: Compared with models, monozygotic twins showed more out-of-frame TCR alpha sharing.

The sequence was obtained from a man aged 50 or older in good health. The chain links TRBV12-3 or TRBV12-4 to TRBJ2-5; D is uncertain. Sequencing input: naive T cells sorted from blood. For the CDR3, the DNA is TGTGCCTCGGTTGGGTCCCCCCAAGAGACCCAGTACTTC. It specifies CASVGSPQETQYF.